What follows are 13 T cell receptor beta chains derived from one specimen sequenced in a study of beta chain features in type 1 diabetes. All of the isolated RNA was reverse transcribed, so expressed TCRB transcripts were sequenced. Profiling relied on immunoSEQ multiplex PCR, and the TCRdb table lists in-frame clones only, not all of them. Among a few hundred thousand clones listed, 30% were seen once. Specimen: naive CD4+ T cells from blood. The receptors originated from a man younger than 30 in good health.

This clone was seen once. V is TRBV5-4 and J is TRBJ1-1, with no clear D. CDR3 length equals 12 residues. The V gene's germline CDR1 is SGHNT and CDR2 YYREEE (reference sequence). V lost 0 bases and J 6 bases, leaving 6 bases between the germline ends. The CDR3 loop is CASSLGRAEAFF. The CDR3, as DNA: TGTGCCAGCAGCTTGGGTCGGGCTGAAGCTTTCTTT. The full variable domain, completed using reference TRBV5-4 and TRBJ1-1, is ETGVTQSPTHLIKTRGQQVTLRCSSQSGHNTVSWYQQALGQGPQFIFQYYREEENGRGNFPPRFSGLQFPNYSSELNVNALELDDSALYLCASSLGRAEAFFGQGTRLTVV.

The rearrangement links TRBV7-2 to TRBJ2-7; 8 nucleotides agree with TRBD2. Germline CDR1 reads SGHTA; CDR2 reads FQGNSA. Germline trimming cut 2 bases from V and 4 bases from J; bases unmatched to any gene: 4. The CDR3 runs to 14 residues. The CDR3 nucleotides are TGTGCCAGCAGCTTAAGTAGCGGGGTTTACGAGCAGTACTTC. This translates into CASSLSSGVYEQYF.

The chain has TRBV7-9 and TRBJ2-7; the D gene could be TRBD1 or TRBD2 (5 bases each). Trimming left V 5 bases short and J 4 bases short, with 18 bases between. This CDR3 region has 15 residues. Germline assignment: CDR1 SEHNR and CDR2 FQNEAQ (reference sequence). CDR3 in amino acids: CASSQGRPEGYEQYF. As DNA, the CDR3 is TGTGCCAGCAGCCAGGGACGTCCCGAGGGGTACGAGCAGTACTTC.

This clone was counted a few times. CDR3 DNA: TGTGCCAGCAGTGCCCGGGACAGGGGAATAACGAGGGCTTTCTTT. Amino acid sequence: CASSARDRGITRAFF. This sequence joins TRBV25-1 and TRBJ1-1; the match to TRBD1 covers 10 bases. Germline CDR1 MGHDK, CDR2 SYGVNS. V dropped 4 bases and J dropped 11; count of bases not matched to a gene: 13. The CDR3 has 15 residues. Full variable domain (remainder filled in from reference TRBV25-1 and TRBJ1-1): EADIYQTPRYLVIGTGKKITLECSQTMGHDKMYWYQQDPGMELHLIHYSYGVNSTEKGDLSSESTVSRIRTEHFPLTLESARPSHTSQYLCASSARDRGITRAFFGQGTRLTVV.

This clone has a handful of counts. The sample contains more than one DNA sequence encoding this CDR3. J is TRBJ2-5 and V is TRBV20-1; D unclear. This CDR3 has 11 residues. V was pared by 1 base and J by 1 base, with 1 base between. CDR1 is DFQATT, CDR2 SNEGSKA, per germline (reference sequence). CDR3 amino acids: CSARGQETQYF. As DNA, the CDR3 is TGCAGTGCTAGAGGCCAAGAGACCCAGTACTTC.

V and J are TRBV30 and TRBJ2-1; 12 bases align to TRBD2. J was trimmed by 8 bases and V by 0 bases; bases with no gene match: 5. Germline lookup yields CDR1 GTSNPN and CDR2 SVGIG (reference sequence). This CDR3 contains 15 residues. CDR3: CAWSVLAGGADEQFF. The CDR3 nucleotides are TGTGCCTGGAGTGTACTAGCGGGAGGAGCCGATGAGCAGTTCTTC.

On this clone: Other nucleotide sequences in the sample specify the same CDR3. The chain links TRBV20-1 to TRBJ2-7, with D hard to call. V dropped 2 bases and J dropped 6 bases, with 8 bases sitting between them. Per germline, CDR1 DFQATT and CDR2 SNEGSKA (reference sequence). The CDR3 runs 11 residues. The CDR3 loop is CSARTTGEQYF. The CDR3, as DNA: TGCAGTGCTAGAACGACCGGCGAGCAGTACTTC.

The chain joins TRBV7-9 to TRBJ1-3; D remains ambiguous. Germline V CDR1 and CDR2: SEHNR, FQNEAQ (reference sequence). This CDR3 is built from 14 residues. Trimming left V 0 bases short and J 1 base short, with 4 bases between. The CDR3 nucleotides read TGTGCCAGCAGCTTAGCGGATTCTGGAAACACCATATATTTT. This translates into CASSLADSGNTIYF.

This chain connects TRBV14 to TRBJ1-2; a possible D gene is TRBD1 (5 bases). Germline V CDR1 and CDR2: SGHDN, FVKESK. Trimming cost V 4 bases and J 2 bases, with 17 bases left between them. This CDR3 region has 16 residues. CDR3 amino acids: CASSPMPRQGNYGYTF. The CDR3 region has the DNA TGTGCCAGCAGCCCCATGCCGAGGCAGGGCAACTATGGCTACACCTTC. The complete variable domain, with remaining parts taken from reference TRBV14 and TRBJ1-2, reads EAGVTQFPSHSVIEKGQTVTLRCDPISGHDNLYWYRRVMGKEIKFLLHFVKESKQDESGMPNNRFLAERTGGTYSTLKVQPAELEDSGVYFCASSPMPRQGNYGYTFGSGTRLTVV.

This clone has just a few counts. V and J are TRBV4-3 and TRBJ1-1; D unclear. Deletions cut 0 bases from V and 7 bases from J, with 9 bases between. The CDR3 length is 13 residues. Germline V gene sequence: CDR1 LGHNA, CDR2 YSLEER. CDR3 in DNA: TGCGCCAGCAGCCAAGAGGGAGTTGGTGAAGCTTTCTTT. Encoded protein: CASSQEGVGEAFF.

The rearrangement uses TRBV2 and TRBJ2-3; 9 positions agree with TRBD2. The germline CDR1 and CDR2 sequences are SNHLY and FYNNEI. The CDR3 contains 14 residues. V shed 6 bases and J 1 base; nucleotides not matched to a gene: 2. The CDR3: CASSRTSGTDTQYF. DNA for the CDR3: TGTGCCAGCAGCCGGACTAGCGGCACAGATACGCAGTATTTT. The whole variable domain, remainder taken from reference TRBV2 and TRBJ2-3, is EPEVTQTPSHQVTQMGQEVILRCVPISNHLYFYWYRQILGQKVEFLVSFYNNEISEKSEIFDDQFSVERPDGSNFTLKIRSTKLEDSAMYFCASSRTSGTDTQYFGPGTRLTVL.

The table lists this clone with a few counts. The genes are TRBV27 and TRBJ2-5, with a weak D call TRBD2 (7 bases). The germline V gene has CDR1 MNHEY and CDR2 SMNVEV (reference sequence). This CDR3 is 16 amino acids long. Trimming took 4 bases from V and 1 from J, leaving 16 bases between them. The CDR3 DNA is TGTGCCAGCAGTTCGTACAGGGAGGGGGGCCAAGAGACCCAGTACTTC. It yields the protein CASSSYREGGQETQYF.

A few counts support this clone. The gene calls are TRBV27 and TRBJ2-1, with 9 bases aligning to TRBD1. CDR1 is MNHEY, CDR2 SMNVEV, per germline (reference sequence). V lost 6 bases to trimming and J lost 7 bases; unmatched junction nucleotides: 10. The CDR3 runs 15 residues. CDR3 loop: CASRHQDRGSNEQFF. The CDR3 DNA follows: TGTGCCAGCAGGCACCAGGACAGGGGTTCAAATGAGCAGTTCTTC.